The source of this TCR beta chain is a study of regulatory T cells in long-lasting Graves disease. Sample time point: newly diagnosed GD, antithyroid drugs for less than 3 months. Extracted PBMC RNA gave rise to the TCR library. Construction of the TCR beta libraries employed iRepertoire HTBI primers in conjunction with Arm-PCR of CDR3 regions. TCRdb analysed the multiplex PCR reads with MiXCR anew, one entry per CDR3 protein. The sample yields approximately 400,000 distinct CDR3 sequences, approximately 16% seen once. The table lists this clonotype with many counts. Germline-derived CDR1 and CDR2 are DFQATT and SNEGSKA (reference sequence). Trimming removed 2 bases from V and 0 bases from J, with 14 bases in between. The CDR3 is 15 residues long. The sample also formed part of further work on T cells in Graves' hyperthyroidism and ophthalmopathy. This second report adds: Patients with ophthalmopathy were separated from those with stable hyperthyroidism by a 13 V-J model.

The input for sequencing was peripheral blood mononuclear cells (PBMCs), taken at new diagnosis, from a patient treated with antithyroid drugs. The rearrangement uses TRBV20-1 and TRBJ2-7; D is uncertain. This receptor was taken from a woman in her thirties or forties with Graves disease. The CDR3 spells CSARMIGPLSYEQYF. CDR3 bases: TGCAGTGCTAGAATGATAGGGCCGCTCTCCTACGAGCAGTACTTC.